These 20 T cell receptor beta chains originate from one sample sequenced in a study of CD8+ T cells in alopecia areata. The sample's treatment: oral pan-JAK inhibitor, 5-10 mg twice daily. RNA, once extracted, was reverse transcribed into cDNA for use as the sequencing template. Some clones are missing from TCRdb's copy, which holds only in-frame ones; the method was immunoSEQ multiplex PCR. The data contain hundreds of thousands of clones, more than 55% of them singletons. The source material was CD4+ T cells sorted from blood, sampled around week 42, from a patient treated with tofacitinib. The receptors shown here come from a human donor with alopecia areata.

The V gene is TRBV30, the J gene TRBJ2-6; a possible D gene is TRBD2 (7 bases). The CDR3 spans 16 residues. The germline gives CDR1 GTSNPN, CDR2 SVGIG (reference sequence). The chain's CDR3 is CARGRGQTSGANVLTF. CDR3 DNA: TGTGCTCGAGGGAGGGGACAAACTTCTGGGGCCAACGTCCTGACTTTC.

There are a few counts of this clone. CDR3 residues: CSVEENRDRVPRGSYEQYF. DNA of the CDR3: TGCAGCGTTGAAGAAAACCGGGACAGGGTCCCACGGGGGTCATACGAGCAGTACTTC. The chain employs TRBV29-1 and TRBJ2-7, with 9 bases lining up with TRBD1. With 0 bases clipped from V and 4 bases from J, the junction kept 19 bases outside the gene matches. The CDR3 is 19 residues long. Germline loops: CDR1 SQVTM, CDR2 ANQGSEA.

The rearrangement links TRBV30 to TRBJ1-2, with D maybe TRBD1 (5 bases). CDR1 and CDR2 from the germline V gene are GTSNPN and SVGIG (reference sequence). The CDR3 spans 13 residues. Deletions cut 0 bases from V and 6 bases from J, with 11 bases between. CDR3 residues: CAWSVAAGNGYTF. The DNA for the CDR3 is TGTGCCTGGAGTGTAGCGGCAGGGAATGGCTACACCTTC. Drawing the rest from reference TRBV30 and TRBJ1-2, the complete variable domain is SQTIHQWPATLVQPVGSPLSLECTVEGTSNPNLYWYRQAAGRGLQLLFYSVGIGQISSEVPQNLSASRPQDRQFILSSKKLLLSDSGFYLCAWSVAAGNGYTFGSGTRLTVV.

This clone was seen only a few times. The V call is TRBV5-1, the J call TRBJ2-7; a possible D gene is TRBD1 (6 bases). The V end was cut by 4 bases, the J end by 0 bases, with 17 bases between. This CDR3 is built from 16 residues. Germline V CDR1 and CDR2: SGHRS, YFSETQ. The CDR3 DNA sequence: TGCGCCAGCAGCCCGCCTATGACAGGAAGCTCCTACGAGCAGTACTTC. The encoded protein is CASSPPMTGSSYEQYF. The complete variable domain, with remaining parts taken from reference TRBV5-1 and TRBJ2-7, reads KAGVTQTPRYLIKTRGQQVTLSCSPISGHRSVSWYQQTPGQGLQFLFEYFSETQRNKGNFPGRFSGRQFSNSRSEMNVSTLELGDSALYLCASSPPMTGSSYEQYFGPGTRLTVT.

The chain is built from TRBV25-1 and TRBJ2-3; D may be TRBD2 (5 bases). V lost 2 bases and J 2 bases, leaving 11 bases between the germline ends. The CDR3 loop spans 15 amino acids. Germline CDR1 is MGHDK and CDR2 is SYGVNS. The DNA of the CDR3 is TGTGCCAGCAGTGAAGGAACTAGTTCCACAGATACGCAGTATTTT. It yields the protein CASSEGTSSTDTQYF.

This clone occurred a few times. In nucleotides, the CDR3 is TGTGCCAGCTCACCGACTAGCGGGGGCCGGGGCACAGATACGCAGTATTTT. Amino acid sequence: CASSPTSGGRGTDTQYF. This sequence joins TRBV18 and TRBJ2-3; 12 positions match TRBD2. Germline loops: CDR1 KGHSH, CDR2 LQKENI. J was trimmed by 1 base and V by 3 bases; bases with no gene match: 5. This CDR3 is built from 17 residues.

This chain joins TRBV14 and TRBJ1-2, with 7 nucleotides matching TRBD1. V trimming: 3 bases; J trimming: 4 bases; junction bases outside the gene matches: 8. The germline CDR1 and CDR2 sequences are SGHDN and FVKESK. This CDR3 has 15 residues. The CDR3 is CASSHAVTGSYGYTF. The CDR3 region has the DNA TGTGCCAGCAGCCACGCCGTGACAGGGTCCTATGGCTACACCTTC.

CDR3 bases: TGCAGCGTTGGCCGGACTAGCGGGGTCACCGGGGAGCTGTTTTTT. Its protein product is CSVGRTSGVTGELFF. V gene TRBV29-1 combines with J gene TRBJ2-2; 12 bases map to TRBD2. After removal of 4 bases from V and 4 bases from J, the junction contained 4 bases not matched to a gene. The germline CDR1 and CDR2 sequences are SQVTM and ANQGSEA. This CDR3 has 15 residues.

The chain joins TRBV6-1 to TRBJ2-1, with 8 bases aligning to TRBD2. Germline CDR1 reads MNHNS; CDR2 reads SASEGT. V dropped 6 bases and J dropped 7; count of bases not matched to a gene: 11. The CDR3 loop spans 15 amino acids. For the CDR3, the DNA is TGTGCCAGCAGCCGATCGGGACTAGGTCGTAATGAGCAGTTCTTC. As protein: CASSRSGLGRNEQFF.

This rearrangement joins TRBV29-1 to TRBJ2-3, with 10 nucleotides matching TRBD1. The V segment lost 7 bases and the J segment 4 bases; nucleotides outside the gene matches: 11. This CDR3 contains 15 residues. CDR1 is SQVTM and CDR2 is ANQGSEA in the germline V gene. In nucleotides, the CDR3 is TGCAGCGGACGGGGACAGGGGAAAAAACCAGATACGCAGTATTTT. Its translation: CSGRGQGKKPDTQYF.

The CDR3 sequence is CASGPLTGSRAEQYF. The CDR3 DNA reads TGTGCCAGCGGACCATTGACCGGTTCAAGGGCCGAGCAGTACTTC. The chain couples TRBV2 to TRBJ2-7; D gene uncertain. The CDR3 loop spans 15 amino acids. Germline V gene data show CDR1 as SNHLY and CDR2 as FYNNEI. V dropped 8 bases and J dropped 6 bases, with 23 bases sitting between them.

In its sample, this clone was seen a few times. This chain joins TRBV7-2 and TRBJ1-2; no clear D. The CDR3 loop spans 15 amino acids. V lost 1 base and J lost 0, with 9 bases in between. Per the germline V gene, CDR1 is SGHTA and CDR2 is FQGNSA. CDR3 DNA sequence: TGTGCCAGCAGCTTAGGACACGTAGCTAACTATGGCTACACCTTC. The encoded protein is CASSLGHVANYGYTF.

The rearrangement joins TRBV29-1 to TRBJ1-4; possibly TRBD1 for D (5 bases). V lost 7 bases and J lost 0, with 9 bases in between. The CDR3 runs 13 residues. Germline V gene sequence: CDR1 SQVTM, CDR2 ANQGSEA. The CDR3 protein is CSAGTSTNEKLFF. In DNA form, the CDR3 reads TGCAGCGCTGGGACCTCAACTAATGAAAAACTGTTTTTT.

This CDR3 reads CSARGTSQFF. Here the CDR3 DNA reads TGCAGTGCTAGGGGGACCTCGCAGTTCTTC. The rearrangement links TRBV20-1 to TRBJ2-1, with D perhaps TRBD1 or TRBD2 (5 bases each). The length of the CDR3 is 10 residues. Trimming shortened V by 3 bases and J by 12 bases, and 9 bases separated the two germline ends. The germline V gene has CDR1 DFQATT and CDR2 SNEGSKA (reference sequence).

The table lists this clone with a few counts. The chain links TRBV15 to TRBJ1-1; D call uncertain. The V gene lost 0 bases and the J gene lost 1 base, with 6 bases spanning the gap. This CDR3 has 14 residues. The germline V gene has CDR1 LNHNV and CDR2 YYDKDF (reference sequence). CDR3 sequence: CATSRDTQNTEAFF. The CDR3 nucleotides read TGTGCCACCAGCAGAGACACACAGAACACTGAAGCTTTCTTT. Full variable domain (remainder filled in from reference TRBV15 and TRBJ1-1): DAMVIQNPRYQVTQFGKPVTLSCSQTLNHNVMYWYQQKSSQAPKLLFHYYDKDFNNEADTPDNFQSRRPNTSFCFLDIRSPGLGDTAMYLCATSRDTQNTEAFFGQGTRLTVV.

This chain uses TRBV25-1 with TRBJ1-1; D possibly corresponds to TRBD1 (6 bases). Trimming took 5 bases from V and 3 from J, leaving 10 bases between them. Germline V gene sequence: CDR1 MGHDK, CDR2 SYGVNS. This CDR3 has 13 residues. The CDR3 loop reads CASSWGRDTEAFF. The CDR3 coding sequence is TGTGCCAGCAGTTGGGGGCGCGACACTGAAGCTTTCTTT.

This clone was found a few times. The genes are TRBV29-1 and TRBJ1-2; no clear D. The ends were cut back, 0 bases at V and 8 bases at J, with 7 bases in the middle. The CDR3 has 11 amino acids. From germline, CDR1 is SQVTM and CDR2 ANQGSEA. The DNA for the CDR3 is TGCAGCGTTGAAGATCGTAAGGGCTACACCTTC. The encoded protein is CSVEDRKGYTF.

The rearrangement joins TRBV2 to TRBJ2-7, with D perhaps TRBD1 (5 bases). The CDR3 extends over 12 amino acids. The germline V gene has CDR1 SNHLY and CDR2 FYNNEI. Between the trimmed V and J ends, which lost 7 bases and 2 bases, there was a span of 9 bases. The CDR3 bases are TGTGCCAGCAATAGGGGCACCTACGAGCAGTACTTC. Amino acid sequence: CASNRGTYEQYF. The variable domain in full, with the rest retrieved from reference TRBV2 and TRBJ2-7, is EPEVTQTPSHQVTQMGQEVILRCVPISNHLYFYWYRQILGQKVEFLVSFYNNEISEKSEIFDDQFSVERPDGSNFTLKIRSTKLEDSAMYFCASNRGTYEQYFGPGTRLTVT.

The genes are TRBV30 and TRBJ2-3; perhaps TRBD1 as D (6 bases). V was clipped by 3 bases and J by 5 bases, with 18 bases between them. The CDR3 has 15 amino acids. The V gene's germline CDR1 is GTSNPN and CDR2 SVGIG (reference sequence). The CDR3 region is CAWSAQGNQRDTQYF. Written as DNA, the CDR3 is TGTGCCTGGAGCGCCCAGGGGAATCAAAGAGATACGCAGTATTTT. Drawing the rest from reference TRBV30 and TRBJ2-3, the complete variable domain is SQTIHQWPATLVQPVGSPLSLECTVEGTSNPNLYWYRQAAGRGLQLLFYSVGIGQISSEVPQNLSASRPQDRQFILSSKKLLLSDSGFYLCAWSAQGNQRDTQYFGPGTRLTVL.

The chain has TRBV7-9 and TRBJ2-3; 10 bases agree with TRBD2. This CDR3 is 16 amino acids long. The V and J ends lost 3 bases and 2 bases, in that order; junction bases with no gene match: 5. The V gene's germline CDR1 is SEHNR and CDR2 FQNEAQ (reference sequence). This CDR3 reads CASSFKRGGNTDTQYF. CDR3 DNA: TGTGCCAGCAGCTTCAAGCGGGGGGGCAACACAGATACGCAGTATTTT.